This entry describes one T cell receptor (beta chain). Its antigen is unidentified. Its ends do not fully match the called genes, so a read error is possible. Unsorted bulk tissue of about 20-30 mg yielded co-extracted RNA and DNA. These data are taken from a study of tumor-infiltrating lymphocytes in primary liver carcinoma. Constant-region priming of roughly 500 ng total RNA yielded TCR beta cDNA. Amplification in three nested multiplex PCR rounds with slightly modified ARM-PCR gave rise to TCR beta libraries. It was with TRBV1-TRBV30 forward primers and a C-beta reverse primer that the first two PCR rounds were run, at around 10 cycles each. TCRdb reanalysed the multiplex PCR reads using MiXCR and keeps one entry per CDR3 protein. The repertoire includes 50,000 to 70,000 distinct CDR3 sequences, less than 75% of them detected once, and approximately 52% sits in the top ten. There are 18 residues in the CDR3. Germline V lookup: CDR1 MGHRA, CDR2 YSYEKL.

Study-wide findings and caveats: Tumor region pairs showed greater overlap than either tumor-adjacent or tumor-blood pairs did.

The sequenced material came from liver tumor tissue from sampling region 2. As for subset: tumor region T2, inferior pole. The rearrangement links TRBV4-1 to TRBJ2-1; D ambiguous. This receptor was taken from a man in his forties with primary liver carcinoma and hepatitis B virus infection. CDR3 DNA: TGCGCTAGCAGCCAACGCTTAAGTGGCAACCAAGACTACAATGAGCAGTTCTTC. Protein sequence: CASSQRLSGNQDYNEQFF.